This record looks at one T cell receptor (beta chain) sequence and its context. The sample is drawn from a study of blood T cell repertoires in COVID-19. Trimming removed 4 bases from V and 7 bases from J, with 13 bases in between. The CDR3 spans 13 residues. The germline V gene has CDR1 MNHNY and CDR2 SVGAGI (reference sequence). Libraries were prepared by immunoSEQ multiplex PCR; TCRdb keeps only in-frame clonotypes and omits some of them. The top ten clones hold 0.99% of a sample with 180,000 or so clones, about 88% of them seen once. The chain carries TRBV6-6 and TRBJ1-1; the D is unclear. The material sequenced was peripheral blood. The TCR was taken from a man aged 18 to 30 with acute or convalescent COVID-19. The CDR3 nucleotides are TGTGCCAGCAGTTCGAACAGCCGGGGTGAAGCTTTCTTT. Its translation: CASSSNSRGEAFF.